This T cell receptor beta chain comes out of a study of tumor-infiltrating lymphocytes in oesophageal squamous cell carcinoma. MiXCR, run by TCRdb on the reads, gives a single entry per CDR3 protein. This sample has some 10,000 distinct CDR3 sequences, with roughly 60% found just once. Germline loops: CDR1 MNHEY, CDR2 SVGAGI. CDR3 length equals 14 residues. This receptor was obtained from a female donor with esophageal squamous cell carcinoma. The sequenced sample consisted of blood. The chain uses TRBV6-5 and TRBJ2-5, with D possibly TRBD2 on 5 matching bases. The last part of the DNA fits TRBJ2-7 better; the J call may be wrong. In DNA form, the CDR3 reads TGTGCCAGCAGTGAAGCCGGGATCTCCTACGAGCAGTACTTC. Protein product: CASSEAGISYEQYF.